This TCR beta chain emerged from a study of PD-L1 blockade in urothelial cancer. Germline-derived CDR1 and CDR2 are SGDLS and YYNGEE. The V end was cut by 0 bases, the J end by 7 bases, with 13 bases between. The CDR3 is 15 residues long. The protocol was immunoSEQ multiplex PCR, while the TCRdb copy is restricted to in-frame clones and leaves out a portion. The table includes almost 50,000 clones, under 90% detected once. Time point specified: pretreatment peripheral blood. The TCR comes from a man aged 65 to 79 with urothelial cancer. The rearrangement links TRBV9 to TRBJ1-4; TRBD1 is a possible D gene (6 bases). The sequencing here drew on PBMCs, taken around atezolizumab (anti-PD-L1) treatment. The CDR3 sequence: CASSVEGHSAEKLFF. The CDR3 DNA follows: TGTGCCAGCAGCGTAGAGGGACATTCGGCTGAAAAACTGTTTTTT.